This entry is about one T cell receptor (beta chain). Its antigen remains unidentified. The stimulus was lysate of CMV-infected fibroblasts, approximately 9.6 ug/mL. Sorting selected CD4+ T cells upregulating both CD40 ligand and CD69. Undetectable plasma HIV-1 RNA below 50 copies/mL lasted at least 4 years. Donors had CD4+ T cell counts above 400 cells/uL and were CMV-seropositive. The libraries were made with immunoSEQ version 4 in survey mode. Each sample used up to 1 ug genomic DNA diluted to 8.5 to 10 ng/uL. The protocol was immunoSEQ multiplex PCR, while the TCRdb copy is restricted to in-frame clones and leaves out a portion. The table has some 8,000 clones, 60% to 70% seen once; the top ten hold roughly 20%. The sample originates from a study of persistence of HIV-infected CD4 T cells. Findings and limits, study-wide: Degenerate expanded CDR3beta sequences were enriched among CMV- and Gag-responding cells.

The specimen was CD4+ T cells sorted from PBMCs after roughly 18-hour stimulation, collected from a patient who received antiretroviral therapy. This TCR derives from an adult man with HIV who was CMV-seropositive.

CDR3 coding DNA: TGTGCCACCAGCAGAGACGGCGGGGTGGGGACAGATACGCAGTATTTT. It encodes CATSRDGGVGTDTQYF. The rearrangement joins TRBV15 to TRBJ2-3; TRBD2 is a possible D gene (6 bases). CDR1 LNHNV and CDR2 YYDKDF come from the germline V gene (reference sequence). The CDR3 covers 16 residues. The V and J ends lost 0 bases and 3 bases respectively, with 13 bases between them.